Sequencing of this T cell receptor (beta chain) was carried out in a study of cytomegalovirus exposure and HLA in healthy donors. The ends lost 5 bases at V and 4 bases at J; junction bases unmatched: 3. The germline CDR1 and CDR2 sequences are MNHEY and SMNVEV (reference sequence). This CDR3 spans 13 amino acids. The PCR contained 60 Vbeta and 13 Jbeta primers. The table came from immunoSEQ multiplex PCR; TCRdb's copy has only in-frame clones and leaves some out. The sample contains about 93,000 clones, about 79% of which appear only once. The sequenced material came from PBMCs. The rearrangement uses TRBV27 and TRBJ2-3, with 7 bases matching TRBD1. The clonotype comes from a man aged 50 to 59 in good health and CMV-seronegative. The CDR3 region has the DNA TGTGCCAGCAGTCGACAGGGCCCAGATACGCAGTATTTT. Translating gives CASSRQGPDTQYF.